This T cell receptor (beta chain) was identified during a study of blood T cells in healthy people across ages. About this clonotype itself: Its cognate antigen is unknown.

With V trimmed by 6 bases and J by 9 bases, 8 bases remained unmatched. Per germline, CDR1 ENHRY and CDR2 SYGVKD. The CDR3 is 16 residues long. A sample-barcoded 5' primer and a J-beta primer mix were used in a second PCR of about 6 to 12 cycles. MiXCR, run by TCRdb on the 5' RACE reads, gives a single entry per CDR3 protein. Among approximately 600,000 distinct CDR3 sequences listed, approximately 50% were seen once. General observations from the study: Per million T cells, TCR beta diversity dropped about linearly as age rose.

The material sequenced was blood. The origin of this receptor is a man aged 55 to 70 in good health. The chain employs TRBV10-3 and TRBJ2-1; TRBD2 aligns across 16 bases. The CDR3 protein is CAIRGTSGGADREQFF. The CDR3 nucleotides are TGTGCCATCAGGGGGACTAGCGGGGGGGCCGATCGTGAGCAGTTCTTC.